The clone carrying this T cell receptor beta chain was picked up a small number of times. Its matching antigen is unknown. The data originate from a study of cytomegalovirus exposure and HLA in healthy donors. Study information: Later analysis reported that the roughly 120 validation repertoires shared the platform of the 500 to 750 first-cohort repertoires.

The protocol was immunoSEQ multiplex PCR, while the TCRdb copy is restricted to in-frame clones and leaves out a portion. This table has about 240,000 clones, approximately 87% appearing once. The study's findings and limits: Reportedly, diagnosis of cytomegalovirus status by the classifier showed high specificity and sensitivity.

Separate from the roughly 700-subject first cohort was the approximately 120-subject validation cohort, to which the donors belonged. V lost 5 bases to trimming and J lost 2 bases; unmatched junction nucleotides: 3. The CDR3 totals 14 residues. The germline V gene encodes CDR1 SEHNR and CDR2 FQNEAQ (reference sequence). The chain carries TRBV7-9 and TRBJ1-3; TRBD1 matches 7 bases. The material sequenced was PBMCs. The receptor was derived from a man aged 18 to 29 in good health and CMV-seronegative. The CDR3 sequence: CASSGGTAGNTIYF. The DNA for the CDR3 is TGTGCCAGCAGCGGGGGGACAGCTGGAAACACCATATATTTT.